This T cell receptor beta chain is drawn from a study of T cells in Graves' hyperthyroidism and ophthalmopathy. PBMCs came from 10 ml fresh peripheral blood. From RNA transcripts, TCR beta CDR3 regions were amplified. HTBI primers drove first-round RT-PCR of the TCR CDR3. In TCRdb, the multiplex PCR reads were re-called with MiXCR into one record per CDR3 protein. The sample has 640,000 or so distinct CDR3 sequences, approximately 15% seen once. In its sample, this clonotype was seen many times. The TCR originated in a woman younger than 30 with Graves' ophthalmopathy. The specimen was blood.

This CDR3 reads CATSDPNEWDYTDTQYF. DNA for the CDR3: TGTGCCACCAGTGACCCTAATGAATGGGATTACACAGATACGCAGTATTTT. The gene calls are TRBV24-1 and TRBJ2-3, with D hard to call. In germline, CDR1 is KGHDR, CDR2 SFDVKD. The CDR3 is made up of 17 amino acids. Trimming left V 4 bases short and J 2 bases short, with 18 bases between.